This TCR beta chain was sequenced in a study of T cell changes during pregnancy in multiple sclerosis. J lost 7 bases, V lost 2 bases, and 11 bases had no gene match. The CDR3 loop spans 17 amino acids. Germline lookup yields CDR1 SGHAT and CDR2 FQNNGV. Some clones are missing from TCRdb's copy, which holds only in-frame ones; the method was immunoSEQ multiplex PCR. The sample carries some 44,000 clones, less than 95% recorded once. This specimen consisted of CD4+ T cells from peripheral blood mononuclear cells, obtained in the third trimester of pregnancy. This clonotype was sampled from a female donor with multiple sclerosis, enrolled in a pregnancy study. The rearrangement links TRBV11-2 to TRBJ2-1; 10 bases map to TRBD2. CDR3 sequence: CASSLRSGLAGDNEQFF. The CDR3 DNA reads TGTGCCAGCAGCTTACGGTCGGGTCTAGCGGGAGATAATGAGCAGTTCTTC.